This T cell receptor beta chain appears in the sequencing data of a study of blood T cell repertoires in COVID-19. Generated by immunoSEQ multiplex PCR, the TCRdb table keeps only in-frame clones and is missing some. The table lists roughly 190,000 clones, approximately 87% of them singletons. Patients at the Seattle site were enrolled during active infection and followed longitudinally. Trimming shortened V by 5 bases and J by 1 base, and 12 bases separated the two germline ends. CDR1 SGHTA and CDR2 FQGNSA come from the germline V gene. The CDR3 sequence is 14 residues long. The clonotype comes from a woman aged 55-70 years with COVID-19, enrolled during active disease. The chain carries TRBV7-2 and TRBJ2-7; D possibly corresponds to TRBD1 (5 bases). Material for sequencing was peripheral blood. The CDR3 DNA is TGTGCCAGCAGCCAAAGGTCAGGGTCCTACGAGCAGTACTTC. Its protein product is CASSQRSGSYEQYF.